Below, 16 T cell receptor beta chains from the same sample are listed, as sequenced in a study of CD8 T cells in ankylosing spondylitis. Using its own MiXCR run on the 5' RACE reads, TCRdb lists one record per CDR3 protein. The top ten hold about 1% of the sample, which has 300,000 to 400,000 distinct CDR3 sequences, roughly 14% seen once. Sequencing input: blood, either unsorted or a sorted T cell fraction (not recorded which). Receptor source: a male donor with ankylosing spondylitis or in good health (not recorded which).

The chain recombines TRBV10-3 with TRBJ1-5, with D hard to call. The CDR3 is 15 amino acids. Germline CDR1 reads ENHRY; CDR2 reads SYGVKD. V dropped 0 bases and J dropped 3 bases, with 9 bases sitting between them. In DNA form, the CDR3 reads TGTGCCATCAGTGAGTCGGAGGGATTCAATCAGCCCCAGCATTTT. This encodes CAISESEGFNQPQHF.

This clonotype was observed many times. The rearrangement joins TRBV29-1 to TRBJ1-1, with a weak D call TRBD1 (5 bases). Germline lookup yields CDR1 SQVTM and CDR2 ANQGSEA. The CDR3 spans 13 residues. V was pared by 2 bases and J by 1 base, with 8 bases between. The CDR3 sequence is CSVERQTNTEAFF. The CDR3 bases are TGCAGCGTTGAAAGACAGACGAACACTGAAGCTTTCTTT.

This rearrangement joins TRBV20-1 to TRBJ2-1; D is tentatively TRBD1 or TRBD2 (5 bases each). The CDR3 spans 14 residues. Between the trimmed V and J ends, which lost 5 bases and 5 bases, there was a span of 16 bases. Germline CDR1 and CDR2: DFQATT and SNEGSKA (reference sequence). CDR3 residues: CSAWFAGANNEQFF. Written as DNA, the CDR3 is TGCAGTGCTTGGTTTGCCGGGGCTAACAATGAGCAGTTCTTC.

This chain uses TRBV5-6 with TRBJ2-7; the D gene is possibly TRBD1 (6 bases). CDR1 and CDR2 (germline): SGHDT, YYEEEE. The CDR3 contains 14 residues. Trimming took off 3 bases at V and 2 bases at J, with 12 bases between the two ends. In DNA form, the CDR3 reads TGTGCCAGCAGCTCGACAGGCCTTCCCTACGAGCAGTACTTC. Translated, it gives CASSSTGLPYEQYF.

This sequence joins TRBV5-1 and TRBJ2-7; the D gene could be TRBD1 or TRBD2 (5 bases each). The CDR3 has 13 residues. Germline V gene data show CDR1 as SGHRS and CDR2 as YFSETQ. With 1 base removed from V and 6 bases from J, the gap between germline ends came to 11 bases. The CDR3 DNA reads TGCGCCAGCAGCTTGCCCGTCGGGACCGAGCAGTACTTC. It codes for CASSLPVGTEQYF.

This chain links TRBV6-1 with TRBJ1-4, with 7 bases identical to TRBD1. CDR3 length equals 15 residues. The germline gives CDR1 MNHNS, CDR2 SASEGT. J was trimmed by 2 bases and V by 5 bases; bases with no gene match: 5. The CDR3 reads CASSRDRATNEKLFF. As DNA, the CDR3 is TGTGCCAGCAGTCGAGACAGGGCGACTAATGAAAAACTGTTTTTT.

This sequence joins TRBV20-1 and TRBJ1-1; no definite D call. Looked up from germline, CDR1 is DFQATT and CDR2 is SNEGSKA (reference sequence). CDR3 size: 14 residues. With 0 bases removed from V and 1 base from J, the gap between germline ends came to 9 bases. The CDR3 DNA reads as TGCAGTGCTAGAGAAGAACAGCAGAACACTGAAGCTTTCTTT. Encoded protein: CSAREEQQNTEAFF.

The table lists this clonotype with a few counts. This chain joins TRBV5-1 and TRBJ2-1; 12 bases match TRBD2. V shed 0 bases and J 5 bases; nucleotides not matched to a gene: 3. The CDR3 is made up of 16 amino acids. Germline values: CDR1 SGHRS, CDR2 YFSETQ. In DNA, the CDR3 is TGCGCCAGCAGCTTGGGCCCTAGCGGGGGGGACAATGAGCAGTTCTTC. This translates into CASSLGPSGGDNEQFF.

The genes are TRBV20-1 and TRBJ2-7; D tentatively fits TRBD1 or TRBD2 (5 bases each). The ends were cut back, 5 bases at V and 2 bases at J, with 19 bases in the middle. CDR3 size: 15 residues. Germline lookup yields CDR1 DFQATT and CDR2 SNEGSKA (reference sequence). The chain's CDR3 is CSAVLGTDITYEQYF. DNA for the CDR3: TGCAGTGCTGTCCTCGGGACGGATATAACCTACGAGCAGTACTTC.

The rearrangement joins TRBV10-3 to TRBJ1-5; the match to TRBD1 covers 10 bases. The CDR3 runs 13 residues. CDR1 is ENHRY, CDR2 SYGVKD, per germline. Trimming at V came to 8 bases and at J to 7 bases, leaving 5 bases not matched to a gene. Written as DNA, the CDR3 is TGTGCCATCTCGGGGACAGGGGTACAGCCCCAGCATTTT. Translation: CAISGTGVQPQHF.

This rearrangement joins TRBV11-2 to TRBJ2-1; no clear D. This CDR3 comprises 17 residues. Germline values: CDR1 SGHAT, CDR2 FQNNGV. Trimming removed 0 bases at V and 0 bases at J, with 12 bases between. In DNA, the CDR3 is TGTGCCAGCAGCTTAGATAGGGCGGTAGGCTCCTACAATGAGCAGTTCTTC. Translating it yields CASSLDRAVGSYNEQFF. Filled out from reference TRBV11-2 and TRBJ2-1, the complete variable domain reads EAGVAQSPRYKIIEKRQSVAFWCNPISGHATLYWYQQILGQGPKLLIQFQNNGVVDDSQLPKDRFSAERLKGVDSTLKIQPAKLEDSAVYLCASSLDRAVGSYNEQFFGPGTRLTVL.

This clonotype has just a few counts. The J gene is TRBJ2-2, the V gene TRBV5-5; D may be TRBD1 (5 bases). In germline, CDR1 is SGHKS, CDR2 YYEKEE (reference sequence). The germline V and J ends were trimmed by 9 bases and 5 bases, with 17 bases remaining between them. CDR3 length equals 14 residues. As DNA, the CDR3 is TGTGCCACCAAGGAAGGGGTTTGGACCGGGGAGCTGTTTTTT. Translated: CATKEGVWTGELFF.

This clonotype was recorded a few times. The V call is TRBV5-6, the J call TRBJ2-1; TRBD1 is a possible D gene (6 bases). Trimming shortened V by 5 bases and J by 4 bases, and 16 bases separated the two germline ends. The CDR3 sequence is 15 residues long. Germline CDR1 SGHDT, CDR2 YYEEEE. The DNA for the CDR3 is TGTGCCAGCAGGTTCAGGGGAGTTGGTTACAATGAGCAGTTCTTC. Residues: CASRFRGVGYNEQFF.

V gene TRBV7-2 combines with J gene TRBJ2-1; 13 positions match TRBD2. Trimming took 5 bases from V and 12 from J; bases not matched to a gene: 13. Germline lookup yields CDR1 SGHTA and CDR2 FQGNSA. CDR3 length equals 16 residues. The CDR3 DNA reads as TGTGCCAGCAGCCCCGGACTAGCGGGGGCCTACAAGGCGCAGTTCTTC. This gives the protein CASSPGLAGAYKAQFF.

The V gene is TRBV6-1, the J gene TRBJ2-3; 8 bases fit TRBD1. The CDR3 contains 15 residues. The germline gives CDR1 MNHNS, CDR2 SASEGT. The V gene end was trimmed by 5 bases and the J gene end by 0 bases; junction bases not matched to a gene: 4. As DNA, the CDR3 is TGTGCCAGCAGTCGGACAGGGCCTAGCACAGATACGCAGTATTTT. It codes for CASSRTGPSTDTQYF.

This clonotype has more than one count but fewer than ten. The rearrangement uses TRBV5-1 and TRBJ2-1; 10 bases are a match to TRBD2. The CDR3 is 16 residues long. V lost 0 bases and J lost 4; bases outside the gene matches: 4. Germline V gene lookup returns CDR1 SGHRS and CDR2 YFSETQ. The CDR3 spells CASSLVTSGLYNEQFF. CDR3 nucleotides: TGCGCCAGCAGCTTGGTGACTAGCGGGTTATACAATGAGCAGTTCTTC.